Listed below are T cell receptor beta chains from one sample, sequenced in a study of T cells in localized non-small cell lung cancer. Sequencing was performed with immunoSEQ multiplex PCR; in TCRdb, only in-frame clones are kept and a portion is missing. Seen here are tens of thousands of clones, roughly nine tenths observed once, and the top ten hold 10%. This specimen consisted of peripheral blood, obtained before any cancer treatment. These receptors were collected from a woman aged 35 to 75 with stage I lung adenocarcinoma. The CDR3 runs from the conserved cysteine through the conserved F or W. Each record gives: CDR3 length, J gene, V gene, clone size, D gene, CDR3 protein, CDR3 DNA. The D gene is left open where the match is weak. Clone size is given for some rows only: seen once, a few or many times, or a class if the clone is expanded.

>15|TRBJ2-7|TRBV30|once|-
CAWSVPAGGAGEQYF
TGTGCCTGGAGTGTCCCCGCAGGGGGGGCCGGCGAGCAGTACTTC
>14|TRBJ1-3|TRBV2|-|-
CASSGQASGVTIYF
TGTGCCAGCAGTGGACAGGCTTCCGGGGTCACCATATATTTT
>15|TRBJ1-6|TRBV18|-|TRBD1
CASSPSGGAESPLHF
TGTGCCAGCTCACCTTCAGGGGGCGCAGAGTCACCCCTCCACTTT
>14|TRBJ1-5|TRBV6-1|few|-
CASSTTGVNQPQHF
TGTGCCAGCAGTACGACAGGAGTCAATCAGCCCCAGCATTTT
>13|TRBJ2-5|TRBV5-6|-|-
CASSWGLGETQYF
TGTGCCAGCAGCTGGGGACTTGGAGAGACCCAGTACTTC
>15|TRBJ1-6|TRBV27|-|TRBD1
CASSLGTARNSALHF
TGTGCCAGCAGCCTCGGGACAGCTAGAAATTCTGCCCTCCACTTT
>14|TRBJ1-2|TRBV6-6|-|TRBD1
CASTTPDRGRGYTF
TGTGCCAGCACCACGCCCGACAGGGGCCGGGGCTACACCTTC
>12|TRBJ2-5|TRBV7-3|-|-
CASSFAGETQYF
TGTGCCAGCAGCTTCGCTGGTGAGACCCAGTACTTC
>16|TRBJ2-1|TRBV5-8|-|TRBD2
CASSLEVAGTYNEQFF
TGTGCCAGCAGCTTGGAGGTAGCGGGGACCTACAATGAGCAGTTCTTC
>11|TRBJ1-1|TRBV10-3|-|-
CAISGGSEAFF
TGTGCCATCAGTGGGGGCAGTGAAGCTTTCTTT
>15|TRBJ1-1|TRBV11-1|-|TRBD1
CASTAWGQGSSEAFF
TGTGCCAGCACCGCCTGGGGACAGGGGTCTTCGGAAGCTTTCTTT
>13|TRBJ2-7|TRBV28|-|TRBD1
CASSYRGSYEQYF
TGTGCCAGCAGCTACAGGGGATCCTACGAGCAGTACTTC
>13|TRBJ1-5|TRBV6-1|-|-
CASSGWEDQPQHF
TGTGCCAGCAGTGGGTGGGAGGATCAGCCCCAGCATTTT
>12|TRBJ2-7|TRBV6-1|few|TRBD2
CASSEAQRERAF
TGTGCCAGCAGTGAAGCCCAGCGGGAGAGGGCCTTC
>15|TRBJ2-2|TRBV18|-|-
CASSRIATGAGELFF
TGTGCCAGCTCACGCATAGCGACAGGAGCCGGGGAGCTGTTTTTT
>16|TRBJ2-5|TRBV19|-|TRBD2
CASSPETSGLKETQYF
TGTGCCAGTAGTCCGGAGACTAGCGGATTAAAAGAGACCCAGTACTTC
>14|TRBJ1-5|TRBV5-1|few|TRBD1
CASSLRQGGQPQHF
TGCGCCAGCAGCTTGAGACAGGGTGGTCAGCCCCAGCATTTT
>12|TRBJ2-5|TRBV7-2|-|-
CASRRDQETQYF
TGTGCCAGCAGGAGGGACCAAGAGACCCAGTACTTC
>16|TRBJ2-3|TRBV4-3|-|TRBD2
CASSQDISGGADTQYF
TGCGCCAGCAGCCAAGATATAAGCGGGGGCGCAGATACGCAGTATTTT
>14|TRBJ2-2|TRBV6-4|-|-
CASRRELNTGELFF
TGTGCCAGCAGGAGAGAGCTAAACACCGGGGAGCTGTTTTTT
>13|TRBJ1-5|TRBV27|-|-
CASSLSGIQPQHF
TGTGCCAGCAGTTTATCAGGGATCCAGCCCCAGCATTTT
>15|TRBJ1-2|TRBV4-1|-|-
CASSQDQGLNYGYTF
TGCGCCAGCAGCCAAGATCAGGGATTGAACTATGGCTACACCTTC
>14|TRBJ2-7|TRBV5-5|-|TRBD1
CASKDPGQGYEQYF
TGTGCCAGCAAGGACCCGGGACAGGGTTACGAGCAGTACTTC
>15|TRBJ1-2|TRBV7-8|-|-
CASSFRQGPNYGYTF
TGTGCCAGCAGCTTTAGGCAGGGCCCTAACTATGGCTACACCTTC
>15|TRBJ1-2|TRBV21-1|-|-
CASSKFGRDNYGYTF
TGTGCCAGCAGCAAATTTGGGAGGGACAACTATGGCTACACCTTC
>13|TRBJ1-2|TRBV5-1|-|-
CASSLARTTDYTF
TGCGCCAGCAGCTTGGCCAGGACAACCGACTACACCTTC
>12|TRBJ1-6|TRBV19|-|-
CASTENRSPLHF
TGTGCCAGTACTGAAAATAGGTCACCCCTCCACTTT
>15|TRBJ2-7|TRBV7-2|few|TRBD2
CASSPVAGGVYEQYF
TGTGCCAGCAGCCCTGTAGCGGGGGGCGTCTACGAGCAGTACTTC
>15|TRBJ2-7|TRBV7-6|-|-
CASSKLTDSPYEQYF
TGTGCCAGCAGCAAACTGACGGACAGTCCCTACGAGCAGTACTTC
>13|TRBJ1-2|TRBV4-3|-|-
CAISQVANYGYTF
TGCGCCATCAGCCAAGTAGCTAACTATGGCTACACCTTC
>16|TRBJ1-3|TRBV28|-|-
CASTLGGAGSGNTIYF
TGTGCCAGCACCTTGGGGGGCGCGGGCTCTGGAAACACCATATATTTT
>15|TRBJ1-5|TRBV5-5|-|-
CASSLEGNSNQPQHF
TGTGCCAGCAGCTTGGAGGGAAATAGCAATCAGCCCCAGCATTTT
>16|TRBJ2-5|TRBV25-1|-|TRBD1
CASSGPGQLLGETQYF
TGTGCCAGCAGTGGACCGGGACAGTTGCTAGGAGAGACCCAGTACTTC
>13|TRBJ2-2|TRBV29-1|once|-
CSVTGKNTGELFF
TGCAGCGTTACCGGGAAGAACACCGGGGAGCTGTTTTTT
>14|TRBJ1-4|TRBV7-6|-|-
CASSRFGTNEKLFF
TGTGCCAGCAGCCGATTCGGAACTAATGAAAAACTGTTTTTT
>16|TRBJ1-4|TRBV15|-|-
CATSIPPAEGTEKLFF
TGTGCCACCAGCATCCCCCCGGCGGAGGGAACTGAAAAACTGTTTTTT
>13|TRBJ2-2|TRBV6-6|-|-
CASSYSEHEELFF
TGTGCCAGCAGTTACTCGGAGCACGAGGAGCTGTTTTTT
>19|TRBJ2-2|TRBV7-9|-|TRBD1
CASSSYGGQGARKTGELFF
TGTGCCAGCAGCTCATACGGGGGACAGGGGGCGCGGAAAACCGGGGAGCTGTTTTTT
>13|TRBJ1-2|TRBV30|-|TRBD1
CAWGRQGARGYTF
TGTGCCTGGGGGAGACAGGGGGCGCGGGGCTACACCTTC
>12|TRBJ1-3|TRBV29-1|once|-
CSAWGSGNTIYF
TGTAGCGCCTGGGGGTCTGGAAACACCATATATTTT
>18|TRBJ2-3|TRBV30|once|-
CAWSYVARRDSSTDTQYF
TGTGCCTGGAGTTATGTAGCAAGGCGGGACAGTAGCACAGATACGCAGTATTTT
>16|TRBJ2-3|TRBV4-3|once|-
CASSQGVGGSTDTQYF
TGCGCCAGCAGCCAAGGCGTTGGGGGGAGCACAGATACGCAGTATTTT
>15|TRBJ2-7|TRBV7-2|-|-
CASSTDRDIVYEQYF
TGTGCCAGCAGCACCGACCGGGACATAGTCTACGAGCAGTACTTC
>15|TRBJ1-1|TRBV4-3|-|-
CASSQDPGAGTEAFF
TGCGCCAGCAGCCAAGATCCGGGGGCAGGCACTGAAGCTTTCTTT
>15|TRBJ2-7|TRBV7-6|-|TRBD1
CASSLMGQGGNEQYF
TGTGCCAGCAGCTTAATGGGACAGGGCGGTAACGAGCAGTACTTC
>13|TRBJ2-7|TRBV9|-|-
CASSPDSDYEQYF
TGTGCCAGCAGTCCGGACAGCGACTACGAGCAGTACTTC
>14|TRBJ1-3|TRBV28|-|TRBD1
CASSSGTVLHTIYF
TGTGCCAGCAGTAGCGGGACAGTCCTCCACACCATATATTTT
>13|TRBJ1-5|TRBV6-5|once|-
CASRRTSNQPQHF
TGTGCCAGCAGGAGGACCTCCAATCAGCCCCAGCATTTT
>17|TRBJ2-2|TRBV5-1|-|TRBD2
CASSLGRTSGSTGELFF
TGCGCCAGCAGCTTGGGCCGGACTAGCGGGTCCACCGGGGAGCTGTTTTTT
>12|TRBJ1-3|TRBV6-5|-|-
CASSERRNTIYF
TGTGCCAGCAGTGAGCGGCGAAACACCATATATTTT
>13|TRBJ2-4|TRBV10-3|few|TRBD1
CAISPGQGNIQYF
TGTGCCATCAGCCCGGGACAGGGGAACATTCAGTACTTC
>15|TRBJ1-5|TRBV21-1|-|-
CASSIDRGGNQPQHF
TGTGCCAGCAGCATCGACAGGGGGGGCAATCAGCCCCAGCATTTT
>15|TRBJ2-5|TRBV5-1|-|TRBD1
CASIPTGGTGETQYF
TGCGCCAGCATCCCGACAGGGGGCACCGGAGAGACCCAGTACTTC
>14|TRBJ2-1|TRBV18|few|TRBD1
CASSPGQGLNEQFF
TGTGCCAGCTCACCCGGACAGGGGTTGAATGAGCAGTTCTTC
>16|TRBJ2-1|TRBV2|-|-
CASSEAGEIIINEQFF
TGTGCCAGCAGTGAAGCGGGGGAGATCATCATCAATGAGCAGTTCTTC
>13|TRBJ1-1|TRBV7-2|once|-
CASSPRQEEEAFF
TGTGCCAGCAGCCCCCGACAGGAAGAGGAAGCTTTCTTT
>15|TRBJ2-3|TRBV9|-|TRBD2
CASSVAGSGARAQYF
TGTGCCAGCAGCGTAGCAGGAAGCGGGGCGCGTGCGCAGTATTTT